This T cell receptor beta chain comes out of a study of CD8 T cells in ankylosing spondylitis. Findings of the study overall: Matched synovial fluid from ankylosing spondylitis patients was reported to be enriched for disease-linked clones. Some of the motif variants had earlier been found in reactive arthritis patients' fluid and blood.

This clonotype was seen a few times. What it binds is unknown. 5'-RACE, quantitative and with molecular barcodes, yielded the TCR beta libraries. One entry per CDR3 protein results from TCRdb running MiXCR on the 5' RACE reads. The repertoire holds 200,000 to 250,000 distinct CDR3 sequences, with over 9.5% as singletons. CDR1 and CDR2 from the germline V gene are SQVTM and ANQGSEA. The V gene end was trimmed by 7 bases and the J gene end by 4 bases; junction bases not matched to a gene: 3. The CDR3 extends over 11 amino acids. The genes are TRBV29-1 and TRBJ1-1, with 7 bases fitting TRBD1. Sequencing was carried out using blood, either unsorted or a sorted T cell fraction (not recorded which). The source is a male donor with ankylosing spondylitis or in good health (not recorded which). The DNA for the CDR3 is TGCAGCGCACGGACAGGCACTGAAGCTTTCTTT. Residues: CSARTGTEAFF.